What follows is one TCR beta chain and its context. Antigen unknown. This specimen comes from a study of T cell clonotyping in hematopoietic cell transplantation. Whole-study context: Pretransplant recipient samples were taken after cytoreduction. Study results and caveats: No sorting was done, leaving CD4 and CD8 contributions mixed.

V was pared by 0 bases and J by 3 bases, with 9 bases between. Germline V gives CDR1 SGDLS, CDR2 YYNGEE. CDR3 length equals 15 residues. The method was immunoSEQ multiplex PCR; TCRdb's version includes in-frame clones alone and lacks a portion of them. The table has about 18,000 clones, more than 70% seen once; the top ten hold around 7.7%. Specified time point: recipient sample about 28 days before transplant, after cytoreduction. The sequencing used peripheral blood mononuclear cells, collected before stem cell transplant. J is TRBJ2-2 and V is TRBV9, with D perhaps TRBD1 or TRBD2 (5 bases each). The origin of this receptor is a man aged 50 to 59 with acute myeloid leukemia. Some clones in this sample may be carry-over from other donors' samples. In DNA, the CDR3 is TGTGCCAGCAGCGTAGGAGGGGTGGACACCGGGGAGCTGTTTTTT. The encoded protein is CASSVGGVDTGELFF.